The 12 T cell receptor beta chains listed next were all sequenced from one sample in a study of cytomegalovirus exposure and HLA in healthy donors. Repertoires were generated with immunoSEQ multiplex PCR, while TCRdb's copy carries only in-frame clones and drops some. The sample has some 150,000 clones, approximately 90% seen once; the top ten hold 4.5%. The sequenced material came from PBMCs. The source is a man aged 18 to 35 in good health and CMV-seropositive.

This clone has just a few counts. This chain links TRBV11-2 with TRBJ2-1; D gene uncertain. The CDR3 is made up of 15 amino acids. CDR1 is SGHAT, CDR2 FQNNGV, per germline. V lost 0 bases and J lost 4, with 10 bases in between. The CDR3 is CASSLDLVLYNEQFF. DNA for the CDR3: TGTGCCAGCAGCTTAGATCTAGTGCTTTACAATGAGCAGTTCTTC.

This clone was detected only once. The V gene is TRBV6-6, the J gene TRBJ2-5; the D is unclear. V was shortened by 8 bases and J by 5 bases, with 15 bases between the two germline ends. CDR1 MNHNY and CDR2 SVGAGI come from the germline V gene (reference sequence). There are 13 residues in the CDR3. CDR3 nucleotides: TGTGCCAGCTTCAAGCAATCCGGGGAGACCCAGTACTTC. Amino acids: CASFKQSGETQYF.

The chain combines TRBV9 with TRBJ2-7; 7 bases are a match to TRBD1. The CDR3 loop spans 14 amino acids. V trimming: 2 bases; J trimming: 0 bases; junction bases outside the gene matches: 2. Germline V gene sequence: CDR1 SGDLS, CDR2 YYNGEE. The CDR3 nucleotides read TGTGCCAGCAGCGTGGGACAGAGCTCCTACGAGCAGTACTTC. The encoded protein is CASSVGQSSYEQYF.

This chain links TRBV6-6 with TRBJ1-2; 8 bases map to TRBD1. In germline, CDR1 is MNHNY, CDR2 SVGAGI (reference sequence). The trim removed 5 bases at V and 7 bases at J, leaving 9 bases unmatched. CDR3 length equals 14 residues. DNA for the CDR3: TGTGCCAGCAGTAGGACAGGGAGAGAGGGTGGCTACACCTTC. Translating gives CASSRTGREGGYTF.

The chain combines TRBV15 with TRBJ2-4; TRBD1 matches at 7 bases. CDR3 length: 16 amino acids. With 3 bases clipped from V and 1 base from J, the junction kept 6 bases outside the gene matches. Germline V gives CDR1 LNHNV, CDR2 YYDKDF (reference sequence). CDR3 sequence: CATSSRDSTAKNIQYF. In DNA, the CDR3 is TGTGCCACCAGCAGTCGGGACAGTACTGCCAAAAACATTCAGTACTTC.

The chain is built from TRBV14 and TRBJ2-3; TRBD2 matches at 14 bases. The V and J ends lost 0 bases and 0 bases, in that order; junction bases with no gene match: 8. Germline values: CDR1 SGHDN, CDR2 FVKESK. The CDR3 is 20 amino acids. In DNA form, the CDR3 reads TGTGCCAGCAGCCAAGATCTTGGGACTAGCGGGGGAACTAGCACAGATACGCAGTATTTT. Its protein is CASSQDLGTSGGTSTDTQYF.

The chain has TRBV14 and TRBJ2-6, with D possibly TRBD2 on 5 matching bases. The germline V and J ends were trimmed by 7 bases and 4 bases, with 17 bases remaining between them. The germline CDR1 and CDR2 sequences are SGHDN and FVKESK. This CDR3 has 16 residues. DNA of the CDR3: TGTGCCAGCAAGAGTAACGGGGAGACAGGGGCCAACGTCCTGACTTTC. Residues: CASKSNGETGANVLTF.

The chain has TRBV9 and TRBJ1-5, with D uncertain. Per germline, CDR1 SGDLS and CDR2 YYNGEE. V lost 0 bases, J lost 7 bases, and 11 bases lay in between. The CDR3 has 14 residues. The CDR3 coding sequence is TGTGCCAGCAGCGTAGAGAGGGAAGGCCAGCCCCAGCATTTT. Its protein product is CASSVEREGQPQHF.

This clone came up many times. The DNA for the CDR3 is TGTGCCAGCAGCCAAGATATGGCGGGGAGCCCAGATACGCAGTATTTT. Translating gives CASSQDMAGSPDTQYF. V gene TRBV4-2 combines with J gene TRBJ2-3, with D possibly TRBD2 on 6 matching bases. V shed 0 bases and J shed 4 bases, with 14 bases lying between them. This CDR3 is built from 16 residues. The germline gives CDR1 LGHNA, CDR2 YNFKEQ.

CDR3 in amino acids: CASNRVIRDSPMNTEAFF. In nucleotides, the CDR3 is TGTGCCAGTAATAGGGTGATCCGGGACAGCCCCATGAACACTGAAGCTTTCTTT. The rearrangement uses TRBV19 and TRBJ1-1; TRBD1 aligns across 7 bases. This CDR3 comprises 18 residues. Per the germline V gene, CDR1 is LNHDA and CDR2 is SQIVND (reference sequence). With 7 bases clipped from V and 0 bases from J, the junction kept 17 bases outside the gene matches.

This chain's CDR3 is CASSISGGTYNEQFF. DNA of the CDR3: TGTGCCAGCAGCATCAGCGGGGGTACATACAATGAGCAGTTCTTC. The J gene is TRBJ2-1, the V gene TRBV7-9, with TRBD2 matching 8 bases. Germline CDR1 is SEHNR and CDR2 is FQNEAQ (reference sequence). J was trimmed by 4 bases and V by 5 bases; bases with no gene match: 7. The CDR3 is made up of 15 amino acids.

As DNA, the CDR3 is TGCAGCGTTGAAGGAAAACAGGGATGGGCCACTGAAGCTTTCTTT. This sequence encodes CSVEGKQGWATEAFF. The chain joins TRBV29-1 to TRBJ1-1; D is perhaps TRBD1 (6 bases). Per the germline V gene, CDR1 is SQVTM and CDR2 is ANQGSEA. CDR3 length: 15 residues. V gave up 1 base and J gave up 4 bases, with 16 bases separating them. The full variable domain, in which reference TRBV29-1 and TRBJ1-1 provide the parts outside the CDR3, is SAVISQKPSRDICQRGTSLTIQCQVDSQVTMMFWYRQQPGQSLTLIATANQGSEATYESGFVIDKFPISRPNLTFSTLTVSNMSPEDSSIYLCSVEGKQGWATEAFFGQGTRLTVV.